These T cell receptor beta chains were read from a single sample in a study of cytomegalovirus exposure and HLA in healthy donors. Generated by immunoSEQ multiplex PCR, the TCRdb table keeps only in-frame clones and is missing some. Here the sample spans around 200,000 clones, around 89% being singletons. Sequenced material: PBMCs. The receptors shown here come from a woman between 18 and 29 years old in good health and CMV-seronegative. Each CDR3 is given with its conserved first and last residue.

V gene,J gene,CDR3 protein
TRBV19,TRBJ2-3,CASSISRVTDTQYF
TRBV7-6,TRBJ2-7,CASSFGLAGEFYEQYF
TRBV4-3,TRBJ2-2,CASSRRTGTRDTGELFF
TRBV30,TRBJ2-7,CAWSITGGINEQYF
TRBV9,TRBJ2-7,CASSGQGPEQYF
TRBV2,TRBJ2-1,CASSVRSTYNEQFF
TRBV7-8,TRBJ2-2,CASSLESSRNTGELFF
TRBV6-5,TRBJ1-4,CASSYQGEGEKLFF
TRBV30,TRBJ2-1,CAWNRGHNEQFF
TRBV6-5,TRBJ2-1,CASSATSGGVEQFF
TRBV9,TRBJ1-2,CASSSRTSPGYTF
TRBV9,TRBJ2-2,CASSVEGLGGPLNTGELFF
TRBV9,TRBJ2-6,CASSDRSGANVLTF
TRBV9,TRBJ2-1,CASSPTVRTKNDEQFF
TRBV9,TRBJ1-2,CASSEGVYGYTF
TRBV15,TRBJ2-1,CATSRALFGGGYNEQFF
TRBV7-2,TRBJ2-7,CASSSVAGSYEQYF
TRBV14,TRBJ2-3,CASSQAKASGGKDTQYF
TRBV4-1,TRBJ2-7,CASSQKQGANYEQYF
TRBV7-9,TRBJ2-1,CASSAPIAGGLHNEQFF
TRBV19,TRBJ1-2,CASSGRGRYYGYTF
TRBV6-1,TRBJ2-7,CASSELVAGTYEQYF
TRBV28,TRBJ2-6,CASSPIRDRESGANVLTF
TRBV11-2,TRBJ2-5,CASSSSGGYQETQYF
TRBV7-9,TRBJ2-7,CASSLLGDWVPYEQYF
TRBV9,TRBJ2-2,CASSVPQGEPWWGTGELFF
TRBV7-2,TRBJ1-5,CASTPGGKNQPQHF
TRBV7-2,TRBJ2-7,CASSPFMGQGLYEQYF
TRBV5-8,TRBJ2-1,CASSLARTSGTYNEQFF
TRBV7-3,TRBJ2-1,CASSSGLAGTNEQFF
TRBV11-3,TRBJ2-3,CASSLGQTSGYTDTQYF
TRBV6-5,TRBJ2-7,CASSSLGTGAYEQYF
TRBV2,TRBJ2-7,CASSQQAGQYF
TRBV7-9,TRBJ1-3,CASSLEWTADKSSGNTIYF
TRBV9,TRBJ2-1,CASSVELAGGHEQFF
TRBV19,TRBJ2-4,CASRDRGRKNIQYF
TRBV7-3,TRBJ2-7,CASSSEGGSGNEQYF
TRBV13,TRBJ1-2,CATSFGQIQGYTF
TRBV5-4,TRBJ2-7,CASSKGQGAQQYF
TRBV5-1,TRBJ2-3,CASSLRLAGGPSSTDTQYF
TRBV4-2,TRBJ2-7,CASSQGRLEQYF
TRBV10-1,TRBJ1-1,CASSDGLNTEAFF